The 4 T cell receptor beta chains below were found in one sample sequenced in a study of T-cell memory formation after mild COVID-19. TCRdb re-derived calls from the 5' RACE reads in MiXCR, one entry per CDR3 protein. Of about 130,000 distinct CDR3 sequences listed, approximately 6.2% are singletons. Sequencing was carried out using PBMCs or a T cell subset sorted from them (not recorded which). These receptors were collected from an adult woman who had mild COVID-19 (a few samples of this study predate the infection). Cell type and time point are not known.

This clonotype was picked up many times. V and J are TRBV29-1 and TRBJ1-1, with D tentatively TRBD1 (6 bases). Germline CDR1 is SQVTM and CDR2 is ANQGSEA. The V and J ends lost 6 bases and 5 bases respectively, with 25 bases between them. The CDR3 length is 16 residues. CDR3 coding DNA: TGCAGCGTGGGGTTCGGGGGGCCCAGAGAGGGGACTGAAGCTTTCTTT. This sequence encodes CSVGFGGPREGTEAFF.

The chain has TRBV11-3 and TRBJ2-3; TRBD2 matches 11 bases. There are 16 residues in the CDR3. CDR1 is SGHNT and CDR2 is YENEEA in the germline V gene. The junction had 5 bases not matched to a gene; V was cut back by 0 bases and J by 6 bases. CDR3 sequence: CASSLDYGTSGDTQYF. CDR3 coding DNA: TGTGCCAGCAGCTTAGACTACGGGACTAGCGGCGATACGCAGTATTTT.

Ten or more counts support this clonotype. The V gene is TRBV5-1, the J gene TRBJ2-1, with TRBD2 identical over 9 bases. V lost 4 bases to trimming and J lost 1 base; unmatched junction nucleotides: 12. Germline CDR1 SGHRS, CDR2 YFSETQ. CDR3 length: 18 residues. CDR3 in amino acids: CASSATPTSGGSYNEQFF. Written as DNA, the CDR3 is TGCGCCAGCAGCGCAACCCCGACTAGCGGAGGGTCCTACAATGAGCAGTTCTTC.

This clonotype was seen a handful of times. The gene calls are TRBV6-6 and TRBJ2-2; D call uncertain. The CDR3 has 15 residues. Germline CDR1 MNHNY, CDR2 SVGAGI (reference sequence). The ends were cut back, 0 bases at V and 4 bases at J, with 9 bases in the middle. CDR3 coding DNA: TGTGCCAGCAGTTACTCGGACCACCCCACCGGGGAGCTGTTTTTT. Translation: CASSYSDHPTGELFF.